The 20 T cell receptor beta chains below all came from one sample that was sequenced in a study of cytomegalovirus exposure and HLA in healthy donors. Researchers ran the PCR with 60 Vbeta and 13 Jbeta primers. Profiling relied on immunoSEQ multiplex PCR, and the TCRdb table lists in-frame clones only, not all of them. The sample lists over 150,000 clones, approximately 80% occurring once. Sequenced material: PBMCs. These receptors were collected from a man in his fifties or sixties in good health and CMV-seropositive.

The chain uses TRBV5-4 and TRBJ2-7; 9 nucleotides agree with TRBD1. CDR1 is SGHNT, CDR2 YYREEE, per germline (reference sequence). The CDR3 is 15 amino acids. Losses at the gene ends were 4 bases for V and 3 bases for J; bases not matched to a gene: 8. CDR3 DNA: TGTGCCAGCAGCCTAGGGACAGGGACTTACTACGAGCAGTACTTC. It specifies CASSLGTGTYYEQYF.

This sequence joins TRBV9 and TRBJ2-5; D might be TRBD1 (6 bases). CDR1 is SGDLS, CDR2 YYNGEE, per germline. The V end was cut by 2 bases, the J end by 5 bases, with 10 bases between. This CDR3 has 13 residues. The CDR3 loop is CASSVTGWETQYF. As DNA, the CDR3 is TGTGCCAGCAGCGTTACAGGGTGGGAGACCCAGTACTTC. The full variable domain, completed using reference TRBV9 and TRBJ2-5, is DSGVTQTPKHLITATGQRVTLRCSPRSGDLSVYWYQQSLDQGLQFLIQYYNGEERAKGNILERFSAQQFPDLHSELNLSSLELGDSALYFCASSVTGWETQYFGPGTRLLVL.

This chain joins TRBV7-9 and TRBJ2-1, with 11 positions matching TRBD2. Germline values: CDR1 SEHNR, CDR2 FQNEAQ (reference sequence). This CDR3 contains 17 residues. V was pared by 5 bases and J by 3 bases, with 9 bases of the junction left unmatched. In nucleotides, the CDR3 is TGTGCCAGCAGCAGCCCGGGACTAGCGGAGATCTACAATGAGCAGTTCTTC. This encodes CASSSPGLAEIYNEQFF.

V gene TRBV4-1 combines with J gene TRBJ1-5; D uncertain. Germline V gene sequence: CDR1 MGHRA, CDR2 YSYEKL. The CDR3 contains 13 residues. V lost 4 bases and J lost 3, with 7 bases in between. As DNA, the CDR3 is TGCGCCAGCAGCCCCGACAACAATCAGCCCCAGCATTTT. This codes for CASSPDNNQPQHF.

This clone has a single count. V and J are TRBV19 and TRBJ2-1; tentative D call: TRBD2 (6 bases). With 1 base removed from V and 0 bases from J, the gap between germline ends came to 19 bases. There are 19 residues in the CDR3. Germline CDR1 is LNHDA and CDR2 is SQIVND (reference sequence). The CDR3 loop reads CASSIVRGRGIGSYNEQFF. CDR3 bases: TGTGCCAGTAGTATAGTCAGAGGACGGGGGATAGGCTCCTACAATGAGCAGTTCTTC.

CDR3 amino acids: CASSLTQGADYGYTF. CDR3 sequence (DNA): TGCGCCAGCAGCTTGACTCAGGGGGCGGACTATGGCTACACCTTC. The chain uses TRBV5-1 and TRBJ1-2; TRBD1 aligns across 8 bases. The CDR3 sequence is 15 residues long. J gave up 3 bases and V 1 base, and 5 bases lay outside the gene matches. The germline CDR1 and CDR2 sequences are SGHRS and YFSETQ. Based on the CDR3 plus reference TRBV5-1 and TRBJ1-2, the full variable domain is KAGVTQTPRYLIKTRGQQVTLSCSPISGHRSVSWYQQTPGQGLQFLFEYFSETQRNKGNFPGRFSGRQFSNSRSEMNVSTLELGDSALYLCASSLTQGADYGYTFGSGTRLTVV.

The chain is built from TRBV9 and TRBJ1-6; D ambiguous. CDR3 length: 15 amino acids. The ends were cut back, 0 bases at V and 8 bases at J, with 12 bases in the middle. Germline assignment: CDR1 SGDLS and CDR2 YYNGEE. The CDR3 DNA sequence: TGTGCCAGCAGCGTAGGCGGGGATATGGATTCACCCCTCCACTTT. Translating gives CASSVGGDMDSPLHF.

The V call is TRBV6-5, the J call TRBJ2-1; D perhaps matches TRBD1 (5 bases). The V gene's germline CDR1 is MNHEY and CDR2 SVGAGI. Trimming cost V 4 bases and J 7 bases, with 11 bases left between them. CDR3 length equals 13 residues. CDR3 in amino acids: CASSSFQGNEQFF. CDR3 nucleotides: TGTGCCAGCAGTTCCTTTCAGGGAAATGAGCAGTTCTTC.

The chain recombines TRBV5-1 with TRBJ2-1; 11 positions agree with TRBD1. CDR1 is SGHRS, CDR2 YFSETQ, per germline. This CDR3 spans 15 amino acids. Unmatched junction bases numbered 5, after V lost 0 bases and J lost 9 bases. CDR3 bases: TGCGCCAGCAGCTTGGAGGGGACAGGGGGGAGTGAGCAGTTCTTC. Encoded protein: CASSLEGTGGSEQFF.

The chain joins TRBV28 to TRBJ1-3; 8 bases match TRBD1. Germline lookup yields CDR1 MDHEN and CDR2 SYDVKM. V gave up 5 bases and J gave up 2 bases; unmatched junction bases: 5. CDR3 size: 15 residues. As DNA, the CDR3 is TGTGCCAGCAGTCAGACAGGGGTGGCTGGAAACACCATATATTTT. Translation gives CASSQTGVAGNTIYF.

The J gene is TRBJ2-1, the V gene TRBV19; 12 nucleotides agree with TRBD2. J was trimmed by 5 bases and V by 5 bases; bases with no gene match: 7. CDR3 size: 16 residues. Looked up from germline, CDR1 is LNHDA and CDR2 is SQIVND (reference sequence). The chain's CDR3 is CASSLTSGSIHNEQFF. The CDR3 DNA follows: TGTGCCAGTAGTCTGACTAGCGGGAGTATACACAATGAGCAGTTCTTC.

This clone was seen just once. This sequence joins TRBV6-5 and TRBJ2-7; 10 bases align to TRBD2. With V trimmed by 5 bases and J by 2 bases, 3 bases remained unmatched. This CDR3 has 14 amino acids. Per germline, CDR1 MNHEY and CDR2 SVGAGI. CDR3 loop: CASSPSGGTYEQYF. The DNA of the CDR3 is TGTGCCAGCAGTCCTAGCGGGGGAACCTACGAGCAGTACTTC.

The V and J genes are TRBV11-2 and TRBJ2-3, with TRBD1 matching 9 bases. The germline gives CDR1 SGHAT, CDR2 FQNNGV. V was clipped by 5 bases and J by 6 bases; unmatched bases: 15. The CDR3 spans 17 residues. CDR3: CASSISRQGGRTDTQYF. DNA of the CDR3: TGTGCCAGCAGCATAAGCCGACAGGGGGGAAGAACGGATACGCAGTATTTT.

The J gene is TRBJ2-5, the V gene TRBV9; 10 positions match TRBD1. This CDR3 is 16 amino acids long. V gave up 2 bases and J gave up 4 bases; unmatched junction bases: 8. CDR1 and CDR2 from the germline V gene are SGDLS and YYNGEE. CDR3 region: CASSVTWDRGRETQYF. CDR3 sequence (DNA): TGTGCCAGCAGCGTTACCTGGGACAGGGGACGAGAGACCCAGTACTTC.

This chain connects TRBV7-9 to TRBJ1-2, with 11 bases aligning to TRBD1. This CDR3 spans 17 amino acids. Germline V lookup: CDR1 SEHNR, CDR2 FQNEAQ (reference sequence). The V gene end was trimmed by 1 base and the J gene end by 2 bases; junction bases not matched to a gene: 6. CDR3 loop: CASSLVTGTGGNYGYTF. In DNA, the CDR3 is TGTGCCAGCAGCTTAGTCACCGGGACAGGGGGAAACTATGGCTACACCTTC. The full variable domain, with the rest looked up from reference TRBV7-9 and TRBJ1-2, is DTGVSQNPRHKITKRGQNVTFRCDPISEHNRLYWYRQTLGQGPEFLTYFQNEAQLEKSRLLSDRFSAERPKGSFSTLEIQRTEQGDSAMYLCASSLVTGTGGNYGYTFGSGTRLTVV.

V is TRBV5-1 and J is TRBJ1-2, with TRBD1 as a possible D gene (6 bases). The V end was cut by 4 bases, the J end by 8 bases, with 15 bases between. Per the germline V gene, CDR1 is SGHRS and CDR2 is YFSETQ. The CDR3 is made up of 13 amino acids. The CDR3 region is CASSRQDIDGYTF. CDR3 sequence (DNA): TGCGCCAGCAGCAGACAGGACATCGACGGCTACACCTTC.

This clone occurred once. This chain joins TRBV4-2 and TRBJ2-2, with D possibly matching TRBD2 (5 bases). The V end was cut by 2 bases, the J end by 0 bases, with 16 bases between. CDR3 length: 18 amino acids. Germline V gives CDR1 LGHNA, CDR2 YNFKEQ. The CDR3 nucleotides are TGTGCCAGCAGCCAACCGGAGGAAAGGGAACCGAACACCGGGGAGCTGTTTTTT. The encoded protein is CASSQPEEREPNTGELFF.

In this sample, this clone turned up a few times. The CDR3 DNA sequence: TGTGCCAGCAGCAATGGAGGGGGACTAGCGGAACTCAGGTCCTACGAGCAGTACTTC. This encodes CASSNGGGLAELRSYEQYF. The chain employs TRBV7-9 and TRBJ2-7, with 11 bases lining up with TRBD2. Unmatched junction bases numbered 16, after V lost 5 bases and J lost 1 base. CDR3 length: 19 amino acids. CDR1 and CDR2 from the germline V gene are SEHNR and FQNEAQ (reference sequence).

This chain links TRBV5-1 with TRBJ2-1; possible D gene TRBD1, 5 bases. Germline CDR1 is SGHRS and CDR2 is YFSETQ. Trimming pared 5 bases from V and 6 bases from J, leaving 15 bases between. This CDR3 is built from 14 residues. For the CDR3, the DNA is TGCGCCAGCAGGCCTACGACAGACCGCAATGAGCAGTTCTTC. This sequence encodes CASRPTTDRNEQFF.

Concerning this clone: One end of the junction is discordant with germline, which a read error may explain. The genes are TRBV7-7 and TRBJ2-2; 15 bases are a match to TRBD2. CDR1 and CDR2 (germline): SSHAT, FNYEAQ (reference sequence). This CDR3 has 16 amino acids. The CDR3 sequence: CASSRTSGGDTGELFF. CDR3 nucleotide sequence: TGTGCTAGCAGCCGGACTAGCGGGGGGGACACCGGGGAGCTGTTTTTT. Combining the CDR3 with reference TRBV7-7 and TRBJ2-2 gives the whole variable domain GAGVSQSPRYKVTKRGQDVTLRCDPISSHATLYWYQQALGQGPEFLTYFNYEAQPDKSGLPSDRFSAERPEGSISTLTIQRTEQRDSAMYRCASSRTSGGDTGELFFGEGSRLTVL.